The clone carrying this T cell receptor (beta chain) has a handful of counts. The target antigen is unknown. The CDR3 consists of 13 residues. With 7 bases clipped from V and 8 bases from J, the junction kept 10 bases outside the gene matches. The sample is drawn from a study of T-cell memory formation after mild COVID-19. Across the study: Largely donor-specific sequence clusters came from two donors.

Notes on the study in general: Day 15 to 85 contracting clones showed balanced CD4/CD8; day 15 to 37 expanders favored CD4+. Pre-infection memory already had some responding clones, implying cross-reactive memory joined. Nothing confirmed that second-wave clones peaking on day 37 were specific for SARS-CoV-2.

TCRdb re-called the 5' RACE reads with MiXCR, one entry per CDR3 protein. The sample carries over 500,000 distinct CDR3 sequences, 17% recorded once. The sequence came from an adult woman who had mild COVID-19 (a few samples of this study predate the infection). Cell type and time point are not known. Sequencing used PBMCs or a T cell subset sorted from them (not recorded which). J is TRBJ1-1 and V is TRBV12-3 or TRBV12-4; 7 positions agree with TRBD1. The CDR3 DNA follows: TGTGCCAGCACCTTTAGACAGGGAATGGAAGCTTTCTTT. Its translation: CASTFRQGMEAFF.